Listed below are T cell receptor beta chains from one sample, sequenced in a study of T cell repertoires in cytomegalovirus infection. TCRdb re-analysed the reads in MiXCR, keeping a single row per CDR3 protein. The table has approximately 630,000 distinct CDR3 sequences, approximately 25% seen once. The source material was CD8+ T cells from PBMCs. The receptors come from a human donor in good health (CMV status not recorded). Some clones in this sample may be carry-over from other donors' samples. The CDR3 runs from the conserved cysteine through the conserved F or W. D genes are given only for firm matches. The size of a clone is reported for some rows only, either as once, few or many, or as a class for expanded clones.

d_call	clone_size	v_call	j_call	cdr3_aa	cdr3_nt
-	few	TRBV7-9	TRBJ2-2	CASSGGDKNTGELFF	TGTGCCAGCAGCGGAGGGGACAAGAACACCGGGGAGCTGTTTTTT
TRBD2	few	TRBV7-9	TRBJ2-5	CASSDLQRGKETQYF	TGTGCCAGCAGCGATCTCCAGCGGGGGAAAGAGACCCAGTACTTC
TRBD2	few	TRBV4-2	TRBJ2-1	CASSQDSSGAYNEQFF	TGTGCCAGCAGCCAAGATTCCAGCGGGGCGTACAATGAGCAGTTCTTC
-	many	TRBV7-2	TRBJ2-1	CASSFGGLYNEQFF	TGTGCCAGCAGCTTCGGGGGGCTCTACAATGAGCAGTTCTTC
-	few	TRBV20-1	TRBJ2-2	CSARGAYTGELFF	TGCAGTGCTAGAGGGGCGTACACCGGGGAGCTGTTTTTT
-	-	TRBV5-6	TRBJ2-7	CASSLNFVSYEHYF	TGTGCCAGCAGCTTGAACTTCGTATCCTACGAGCATTACTTC
TRBD2	few	TRBV6-2/TRBV6-3	TRBJ2-2	CASSPGWRGGRQGELFF	TGTGCCAGCAGCCCTGGCTGGCGGGGGGGCCGGCAGGGGGAGCTGTTTTTT
-	few	TRBV6-2/TRBV6-3	TRBJ2-7	CASSYSQLYGEQYF	TGTGCCAGCAGTTACTCGCAATTGTACGGAGAGCAGTACTTC
-	few	TRBV7-9	TRBJ1-5	CASSALGWGADQPQHF	TGTGCCAGCAGCGCGCTCGGATGGGGGGCCGATCAGCCCCAGCATTTT
-	few	TRBV28	TRBJ1-2	CASSFISSGDYGYTF	TGTGCCAGCAGTTTCATTAGCTCGGGGGACTATGGCTACACCTTC
TRBD1	many	TRBV12-3/TRBV12-4	TRBJ1-5	CASSNTGQGVVNQPQHF	TGTGCCAGCAGTAATACGGGACAGGGTGTCGTCAATCAGCCCCAGCATTTT
-	-	TRBV20-1	TRBJ1-4	CSARDEVTAPDSEKLFF	TGCAGTGCTAGAGATGAGGTGACGGCCCCGGACAGTGAAAAACTGTTTTTT
-	few	TRBV7-9	TRBJ1-2	CASSLVGDTNYGYTF	TGTGCCAGCAGCTTAGTAGGCGACACCAACTATGGCTACACCTTC
TRBD1	many	TRBV7-2	TRBJ2-2	CAGTVNTGELFF	TGTGCCGGGACAGTGAACACCGGGGAGCTGTTTTTT
-	-	TRBV10-3	TRBJ1-1	CAISESGLNTEAFF	TGTGCCATCAGTGAGTCGGGTTTGAACACTGAAGCTTTCTTT
TRBD1	many	TRBV7-8	TRBJ1-1	CASSLPRDRENTEAFF	TGTGCCAGCAGCCTTCCCCGGGACAGAGAGAACACTGAAGCTTTCTTT
-	many	TRBV7-9	TRBJ1-5	CASRAGGGHQPQHF	TGTGCCAGCAGGGCGGGGGGCGGCCATCAGCCCCAGCATTTT
-	few	TRBV7-4	TRBJ1-5	CASSFSDSNQPQHF	TGTGCCAGCAGCTTTTCAGATAGCAATCAGCCCCAGCATTTT
-	-	TRBV2	TRBJ2-4	CAKLVKNIQYF	TGTGCCAAATTAGTCAAAAACATTCAGTACTTC
TRBD1	few	TRBV6-2/TRBV6-3	TRBJ1-6	CASDQGQGLNSPLHF	TGTGCCAGCGATCAAGGACAGGGCCTTAATTCACCCCTCCACTTT
-	-	TRBV20-1	TRBJ2-2	CSARNVRGWNTGELFF	TGCAGTGCCCGTAACGTGCGGGGATGGAACACCGGGGAGCTGTTTTTT
-	-	TRBV29-1	TRBJ1-3	CSATGAFGPTGNTIYF	TGCAGCGCCACGGGGGCATTCGGCCCAACTGGAAACACCATATATTTT
TRBD1	-	TRBV7-9	TRBJ1-2	CASSLGGEDRERLGYGYTF	TGTGCCAGCAGCTTAGGCGGGGAAGACAGGGAAAGGCTTGGCTATGGCTACACCTTC